The clone carrying this TCR beta chain was seen more than once but under ten times. Antigen unknown. The CDR3 is 14 amino acids. Germline values: CDR1 LNHDA, CDR2 SQIVND (reference sequence). V lost 3 bases to trimming and J lost 4 bases, with 10 bases between them. The data were taken from a study of vaccination and CD4 T cells after COVID-19. Overall study results and limits: Spike mono-reactivity was evident in 304 of the 307 vaccine-specific clones derived from convalescent patients. For convalescent patients, a median roughly 87% of reactive clones surfaced exclusively after vaccination.

The Oncomine TCR Beta short-read assay was what sequenced the DNA obtained from cultured CD4+ T cells. Genomic DNA was isolated from CD4+ T cells that had been cultured. TCRdb ran MiXCR on the PCR reads and lists one entry per CDR3 protein. The sample includes almost 9,500 distinct CDR3 sequences, about 55% seen only once; the top ten take about a sixth. As for treatment: approximately 9-day PBMC culture with coronavirus spike peptide pools or control peptides (ViraFEST assay). The sequence came from a human donor who had recovered from COVID-19. Specimen: CD4+ T cells from blood, cultured in vitro. J is TRBJ1-5 and V is TRBV19; D gene uncertain. CDR3 in amino acids: CASSIWGSNQPQHF. As DNA, the CDR3 is TGTGCCAGTAGTATTTGGGGATCAAATCAGCCCCAGCATTTT.